One sample yielded the 3 T cell receptor beta chains listed below, sequenced in a study of cytomegalovirus exposure and HLA in healthy donors. The primer mix had 60 Vbeta and 13 Jbeta primers. Measured with immunoSEQ multiplex PCR; TCRdb has only the in-frame clones, and not every one. This table has 140,000 to 150,000 clones, 78% appearing once. Sequenced: PBMCs. These receptors all stem from a woman aged 18-30 years in good health and CMV-seropositive.

This clone occurred a few times. V is TRBV2 and J is TRBJ1-5; 10 bases fit TRBD1. This CDR3 has 16 residues. The V gene end was trimmed by 6 bases and the J gene end by 5 bases; junction bases not matched to a gene: 10. Germline V gives CDR1 SNHLY, CDR2 FYNNEI. CDR3 protein: CASRGGGTGVDQPQHF. Here the CDR3 DNA reads TGTGCCAGCAGGGGTGGCGGGACAGGGGTGGATCAGCCCCAGCATTTT. Full variable domain (outside the CDR3, taken from reference TRBV2 and TRBJ1-5): EPEVTQTPSHQVTQMGQEVILRCVPISNHLYFYWYRQILGQKVEFLVSFYNNEISEKSEIFDDQFSVERPDGSNFTLKIRSTKLEDSAMYFCASRGGGTGVDQPQHFGDGTRLSIL.

This clone was counted between two and nine times. CDR3 DNA: TGCAGCGTTTCTGACAGGGGCAGGACAGATACGCAGTATTTT. Encoded protein: CSVSDRGRTDTQYF. The gene calls are TRBV29-1 and TRBJ2-3, with 8 bases lining up with TRBD1. Germline loops: CDR1 SQVTM, CDR2 ANQGSEA. V shed 5 bases, J shed 3 bases, and the junction held 7 bases outside the gene matches. The CDR3 is 14 residues long.

The CDR3 DNA reads as TGTGCCAGCAGCTTGGTAACAGGGGATAGCAATCAGCCCCAGCATTTT. Residues: CASSLVTGDSNQPQHF. V usage is TRBV5-5 and J usage is TRBJ1-5, with 7 positions matching TRBD1. Germline-derived CDR1 and CDR2 are SGHKS and YYEKEE (reference sequence). The ends lost 0 bases at V and 0 bases at J; junction bases unmatched: 3. CDR3 length equals 16 residues.